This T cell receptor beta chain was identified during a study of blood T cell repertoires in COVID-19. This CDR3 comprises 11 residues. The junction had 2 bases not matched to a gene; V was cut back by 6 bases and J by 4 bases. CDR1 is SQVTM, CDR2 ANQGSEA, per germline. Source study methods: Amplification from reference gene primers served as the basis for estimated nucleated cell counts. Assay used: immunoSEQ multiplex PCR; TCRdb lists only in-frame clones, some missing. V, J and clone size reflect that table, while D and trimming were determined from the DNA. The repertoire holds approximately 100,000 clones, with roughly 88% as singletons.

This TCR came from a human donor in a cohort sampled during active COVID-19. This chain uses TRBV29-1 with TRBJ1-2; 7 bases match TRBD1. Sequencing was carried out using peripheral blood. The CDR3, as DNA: TGCAGCGTATACAGGGGCTATGGCTACACCTTC. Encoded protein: CSVYRGYGYTF.